The 9 T cell receptor beta chains given below trace back to one sample, sequenced in a study of blood T cell repertoires in COVID-19. Assay: immunoSEQ multiplex PCR; the TCRdb copy retains only in-frame clones and omits some. The sample shows about 58,000 clones, more than 70% of them seen only once. The sequenced sample was peripheral blood. The receptors stem from a middle-aged man with active COVID-19.

The chain combines TRBV7-3 with TRBJ2-1; the match to TRBD2 covers 9 bases. Germline V gene data show CDR1 as SGHTA and CDR2 as FQGTGA. The J segment lost 6 bases and the V segment lost 4 bases, leaving 4 bases of the junction unmatched. This CDR3 spans 14 amino acids. CDR3 region: CASSSGLALNEQFF. In DNA form, the CDR3 reads TGTGCCAGCAGCTCCGGACTAGCGCTCAATGAGCAGTTCTTC.

The J gene is TRBJ1-3, the V gene TRBV5-1; D not certain. This CDR3 has 16 amino acids. Trimming stripped 2 bases from V and 0 bases from J, with 12 bases between. Looked up from germline, CDR1 is SGHRS and CDR2 is YFSETQ. CDR3 in amino acids: CASSFTPWPSGNTIYF. In DNA form, the CDR3 reads TGCGCCAGCAGCTTTACGCCCTGGCCCTCTGGAAACACCATATATTTT. Full variable domain (outside the CDR3, taken from reference TRBV5-1 and TRBJ1-3): KAGVTQTPRYLIKTRGQQVTLSCSPISGHRSVSWYQQTPGQGLQFLFEYFSETQRNKGNFPGRFSGRQFSNSRSEMNVSTLELGDSALYLCASSFTPWPSGNTIYFGEGSWLTVV.

The V call is TRBV2, the J call TRBJ1-5, with D perhaps matching TRBD1 (5 bases). V lost 4 bases, J lost 6 bases, and 10 bases lay in between. Germline values: CDR1 SNHLY, CDR2 FYNNEI. The CDR3 is 13 amino acids. CDR3 bases: TGTGCCAGCAGTGGGGGAAGGGGTCAGCCCCAGCATTTT. Protein sequence: CASSGGRGQPQHF.

This chain uses TRBV5-1 with TRBJ1-6; D possibly corresponds to TRBD1 (6 bases). The V and J ends lost 5 bases and 5 bases respectively, with 11 bases between them. Germline V gene data show CDR1 as SGHRS and CDR2 as YFSETQ. The CDR3 runs to 14 residues. CDR3 in amino acids: CASRGGSDNSPLHF. The CDR3 DNA reads as TGCGCCAGCAGAGGGGGATCGGATAATTCACCCCTCCACTTT.

The genes are TRBV6-5 and TRBJ1-2, with 7 bases that match TRBD1. This CDR3 spans 14 amino acids. Looked up from germline, CDR1 is MNHEY and CDR2 is SVGAGI. J was trimmed by 4 bases and V by 6 bases; bases with no gene match: 8. The CDR3 here is CASRRTGISYGYTF. In DNA form, the CDR3 reads TGTGCCAGCAGGCGGACAGGAATTAGCTATGGCTACACCTTC.

The chain joins TRBV28 to TRBJ2-1; D may be TRBD1 (6 bases). The germline V and J ends were trimmed by 6 bases and 4 bases, with 31 bases remaining between them. From germline, CDR1 is MDHEN and CDR2 SYDVKM. CDR3 size: 20 residues. This chain's CDR3 is CASSLLRTRDKANTYNEQFF. The CDR3 coding sequence is TGTGCCAGCAGCCTCCTGCGAACCAGGGACAAAGCAAATACGTACAATGAGCAGTTCTTC.

The chain recombines TRBV11-2 with TRBJ2-2; D may be TRBD1 (6 bases). Trimming cost V 4 bases and J 4 bases, with 13 bases left between them. The CDR3 spans 15 residues. Germline values: CDR1 SGHAT, CDR2 FQNNGV. CDR3 sequence: CASSWAQGSTGELFF. CDR3 nucleotides: TGTGCCAGCAGCTGGGCCCAGGGGAGCACCGGGGAGCTGTTTTTT.

The chain employs TRBV28 and TRBJ2-7; D gene uncertain. This CDR3 contains 15 residues. Trimming pared 4 bases from V and 2 bases from J, leaving 15 bases between. In germline, CDR1 is MDHEN, CDR2 SYDVKM. The CDR3 region has the DNA TGTGCCAGCAGTTCGACGGGTAGGTTAACCTACGAGCAGTACTTC. Residues: CASSSTGRLTYEQYF.

The chain is built from TRBV14 and TRBJ2-4; 10 bases are a match to TRBD1. The V gene's germline CDR1 is SGHDN and CDR2 FVKESK. This CDR3 region has 15 residues. V lost 3 bases, J lost 5 bases, and 4 bases stayed unmatched. The CDR3 coding sequence is TGTGCCAGCAGCCAGGGACAGGGGTCCCAAAACATTCAGTACTTC. Amino acid sequence: CASSQGQGSQNIQYF.